The present TCR beta chain was sequenced within a study of OX40 agonist ivuxolimab in advanced cancers. Study-level background: Intravenous ivuxolimab at 0.01 to 10 mg/kg was given to patients every 2 weeks.

Assay: immunoSEQ multiplex PCR; the TCRdb copy retains only in-frame clones and omits some. Among some 33,000 clones listed, roughly 89% were seen once. With 6 bases clipped from V and 0 bases from J, the junction kept 0 bases outside the gene matches. The CDR3 runs to 14 residues. CDR1 is ENHRY and CDR2 is SYGVKD in the germline V gene. Overall study findings and caveats: Both blood CD4+ and CD8+ T cells showed clonal growth by week 6 at 0.1 to 3.0 mg/kg. Among the least clonally expanded were partial responders at 0.1-3.0 mg/kg.

Comments on this clone: Its target is unknown.

Sequencing used CD4+ or CD8+ T cells sorted from blood, obtained in a trial of the OX40 agonist ivuxolimab. The V and J genes are TRBV10-3 and TRBJ2-3; 10 bases are shared with TRBD1. The source is an adult with an advanced solid tumor such as melanoma, head and neck, liver or kidney cancer. CDR3 bases: TGTGCCATCAGGGGACAGGGGAGCACAGATACGCAGTATTTT. Encoded protein: CAIRGQGSTDTQYF.